A selection of T cell receptor beta chains follows, all from one sample in a study of blood T cell repertoires in COVID-19. Here immunoSEQ multiplex PCR was the method, and the copy in TCRdb shows in-frame clones only, minus some. The sample has 65,000 to 95,000 clones; roughly 90% are singletons. The sequencing sample was made of peripheral blood. These receptors came from a man in his fifties or sixties with active COVID-19. Both conserved end residues are part of each CDR3. Each record gives: clone size, V gene, J gene, D gene, CDR3 DNA, CDR3 protein. A D gene is named only where the DNA matches it firmly. Only part of the rows carry a size: once, few, many, or a class if the clone is expanded.

clone size: -
V gene: TRBV7-9
J gene: TRBJ2-2
D gene: TRBD1
CDR3 DNA: TGTGCCAGCAGCATACGACGGGGACAGGGGGGTACCGGGGAGCTGTTTTTT
CDR3 protein: CASSIRRGQGGTGELFF

clone size: -
V gene: TRBV27
J gene: TRBJ1-2
D gene: -
CDR3 DNA: TGTGCCAGCACGCCCTTAGGGGGGGCGAATGGCTACACCTTC
CDR3 protein: CASTPLGGANGYTF

clone size: few
V gene: TRBV7-6
J gene: TRBJ2-2
D gene: -
CDR3 DNA: TGTGCCAGCAGCTTAAGATTAGAGACTCCCGGGGAGCTGTTTTTT
CDR3 protein: CASSLRLETPGELFF

clone size: -
V gene: TRBV5-1
J gene: TRBJ1-1
D gene: -
CDR3 DNA: TGCGCCAGCAGCTTGGAACAGGGCACGGCTTTCTTT
CDR3 protein: CASSLEQGTAFF

clone size: -
V gene: TRBV28
J gene: TRBJ2-6
D gene: -
CDR3 DNA: TGTGCCAGCAGTACCGTCTGGCCCTCTGGGGCCAACGTCCTGACTTTC
CDR3 protein: CASSTVWPSGANVLTF

clone size: -
V gene: TRBV6-5
J gene: TRBJ2-1
D gene: -
CDR3 DNA: TGTGCCAGCAGCTCCCTCTTAGTAGAGCGAAATGAGCAGTTCTTC
CDR3 protein: CASSSLLVERNEQFF

clone size: -
V gene: TRBV5-1
J gene: TRBJ2-7
D gene: TRBD2
CDR3 DNA: TGCGCCAGCAGCTTCCGCGGGAGCTCCTACGAGCAGTACTTC
CDR3 protein: CASSFRGSSYEQYF

clone size: -
V gene: TRBV29-1
J gene: TRBJ2-7
D gene: -
CDR3 DNA: TGCAGCGTTGATACGGGGTCCCACGAGCAGTACTTC
CDR3 protein: CSVDTGSHEQYF

clone size: -
V gene: TRBV2
J gene: TRBJ1-2
D gene: -
CDR3 DNA: TGTGCCAAGGAGACAGGTATAAGTGGCTACACCTTC
CDR3 protein: CAKETGISGYTF

clone size: -
V gene: TRBV7-2
J gene: TRBJ2-7
D gene: -
CDR3 DNA: TGTGCCAGCAGCTTAAACTCCCTGAGCTCCTACGAGCAGTACTTC
CDR3 protein: CASSLNSLSSYEQYF

clone size: -
V gene: TRBV5-6
J gene: TRBJ2-2
D gene: -
CDR3 DNA: TGTGCCAGCAGGGCCGGGAGCTCAAGGACCGGGGAGCTGTTTTTT
CDR3 protein: CASRAGSSRTGELFF

clone size: -
V gene: TRBV28
J gene: TRBJ1-2
D gene: -
CDR3 DNA: TGTGCCAGCAGTTCTGGACAAGTCTCTAACTATGGCTACACCTTC
CDR3 protein: CASSSGQVSNYGYTF

clone size: once
V gene: TRBV10-3
J gene: TRBJ1-5
D gene: -
CDR3 DNA: TGTGCCATCAGTACAACAGGGATCGCTTTCACGTCCCAGCATTTT
CDR3 protein: CAISTTGIAFTSQHF

clone size: -
V gene: TRBV4-2
J gene: TRBJ2-2
D gene: TRBD1
CDR3 DNA: TGTGCCAGCAGTCGACAGGGGGACAGGGTAAACACCGGGGAGCTGTTTTTT
CDR3 protein: CASSRQGDRVNTGELFF

clone size: -
V gene: TRBV12-2
J gene: TRBJ2-1
D gene: -
CDR3 DNA: TGTGCAAGTCGCCCTTTAAAAGGACCAGGGCTTGATGAGCAGTTCTTC
CDR3 protein: CASRPLKGPGLDEQFF

clone size: -
V gene: TRBV7-9
J gene: TRBJ2-2
D gene: TRBD1
CDR3 DNA: TGTGCCAGCAGCTTATTTGCGGGACAGGAGCTAACCGGGGAGCTGTTTTTT
CDR3 protein: CASSLFAGQELTGELFF

clone size: -
V gene: TRBV29-1
J gene: TRBJ2-7
D gene: TRBD2
CDR3 DNA: TGCAGCGCCGGGACTAGTTATGCCTACGAGCAGTACTTC
CDR3 protein: CSAGTSYAYEQYF

clone size: -
V gene: TRBV6-5
J gene: TRBJ1-2
D gene: TRBD1
CDR3 DNA: TGTGCCAGCACGACAGGGGGGCATGGCTACACCTTC
CDR3 protein: CASTTGGHGYTF

clone size: few
V gene: TRBV7-9
J gene: TRBJ1-2
D gene: TRBD1
CDR3 DNA: TGTGCCAGCAGCTCTAGACAGGGTAACTATGGCTACACCTTC
CDR3 protein: CASSSRQGNYGYTF

clone size: -
V gene: TRBV6-5
J gene: TRBJ2-7
D gene: TRBD1
CDR3 DNA: TGTGCCAGCAGCGCCGGGACAGGGGTGGCCGAGCAGTACTTC
CDR3 protein: CASSAGTGVAEQYF

clone size: -
V gene: TRBV7-6
J gene: TRBJ2-7
D gene: TRBD2
CDR3 DNA: TGTGCCAGCAGCTCGGCCGGCGGCGGGGGCTCCTACGAGCAGTACTTC
CDR3 protein: CASSSAGGGGSYEQYF

clone size: few
V gene: TRBV9
J gene: TRBJ1-1
D gene: TRBD1
CDR3 DNA: TGTGCCAGCAGCCTTTCAACAGGGGAGACTGAAGCTTTCTTT
CDR3 protein: CASSLSTGETEAFF

clone size: -
V gene: TRBV18
J gene: TRBJ1-3
D gene: -
CDR3 DNA: TGTGCCAGCTCACCCCCCCAGGGCCCCTCTGGAAACACCATATATTTT
CDR3 protein: CASSPPQGPSGNTIYF

clone size: -
V gene: TRBV27
J gene: TRBJ1-1
D gene: -
CDR3 DNA: TGTGCCAGCAGTTTTATAGCTTTCTCGGGTGCTGAAGCTTTCTTT
CDR3 protein: CASSFIAFSGAEAFF

clone size: -
V gene: TRBV6-5
J gene: TRBJ1-5
D gene: TRBD1
CDR3 DNA: TGTGCCAGCAGTACCACAGGGGGACCCCAGCATTTT
CDR3 protein: CASSTTGGPQHF

clone size: -
V gene: TRBV5-1
J gene: TRBJ1-1
D gene: -
CDR3 DNA: TGCGCCAGCAGCTTTGGGGGCGAAGGCACTGAAGCTTTCTTT
CDR3 protein: CASSFGGEGTEAFF

clone size: -
V gene: TRBV20-1
J gene: TRBJ1-2
D gene: -
CDR3 DNA: TGCAGTGCTAGATTAAACTATGGCTACACCTTC
CDR3 protein: CSARLNYGYTF

clone size: -
V gene: TRBV6-5
J gene: TRBJ1-2
D gene: TRBD1
CDR3 DNA: TGTGCCAGCATAGGGCGGGGACAGCACAACTATGGCTACACCTTC
CDR3 protein: CASIGRGQHNYGYTF

clone size: -
V gene: TRBV7-2
J gene: TRBJ2-1
D gene: -
CDR3 DNA: TGTGCCAGCAGCTTAGGAGGGGGACCCTACAATGAGCAGTTCTTC
CDR3 protein: CASSLGGGPYNEQFF

clone size: few
V gene: TRBV12-3/TRBV12-4
J gene: TRBJ2-3
D gene: TRBD1
CDR3 DNA: TGTGCCAGCAGTCCCGTCCCGACAGGGGGCCAGTATTTT
CDR3 protein: CASSPVPTGGQYF

clone size: few
V gene: TRBV7-9
J gene: TRBJ2-3
D gene: TRBD2
CDR3 DNA: TGTGCCAGCAGCCCTGGACTAGCGGCGGATACGCAGTATTTT
CDR3 protein: CASSPGLAADTQYF

clone size: once
V gene: TRBV6-5
J gene: TRBJ2-5
D gene: TRBD2
CDR3 DNA: TGTGCCAGCAAACCGGGACTAGCGGGAGAAGAGACCCAGTACTTC
CDR3 protein: CASKPGLAGEETQYF

clone size: -
V gene: TRBV13
J gene: TRBJ2-3
D gene: TRBD2
CDR3 DNA: TGTGCCAGCAGCTTCCAGACTAGCGGGGCGGATACGCAGTATTTT
CDR3 protein: CASSFQTSGADTQYF

clone size: -
V gene: TRBV5-4
J gene: TRBJ2-6
D gene: TRBD2
CDR3 DNA: TGTGCCAGCAGCTTCGGGGGGGGCAACTCTGGGGCCAACGTCCTGACTTTC
CDR3 protein: CASSFGGGNSGANVLTF

clone size: -
V gene: TRBV6-2/TRBV6-3
J gene: TRBJ2-7
D gene: -
CDR3 DNA: TGTGCCAGCAGTTACTCGACTAACTCCTACGAGCAGTACTTC
CDR3 protein: CASSYSTNSYEQYF

clone size: -
V gene: TRBV6-6
J gene: TRBJ2-7
D gene: -
CDR3 DNA: TGTGCCAGCAGCAGCGCCCTGGACTACGAGCAGTACTTC
CDR3 protein: CASSSALDYEQYF

clone size: -
V gene: TRBV2
J gene: TRBJ2-1
D gene: -
CDR3 DNA: TGTGCCAGCAGGCGAACGAGCTCCTACAATGAGCAGTTCTTC
CDR3 protein: CASRRTSSYNEQFF

clone size: -
V gene: TRBV12-5
J gene: TRBJ1-6
D gene: -
CDR3 DNA: TGTGCTAGTGCCCTGCGTCAGGGTGATTCACCCCTCCACTTT
CDR3 protein: CASALRQGDSPLHF

clone size: -
V gene: TRBV7-9
J gene: TRBJ2-5
D gene: -
CDR3 DNA: TGTGCCAGCAGCTTATGGGCAGAAGAGACCCAGTACTTC
CDR3 protein: CASSLWAEETQYF

clone size: -
V gene: TRBV2
J gene: TRBJ2-1
D gene: TRBD2
CDR3 DNA: TGTGCCAGCAGTGAATTGTACAGCGGGGGGGAAGGCGACAATGAGCAGTTCTTC
CDR3 protein: CASSELYSGGEGDNEQFF

clone size: once
V gene: TRBV2
J gene: TRBJ2-2
D gene: TRBD1
CDR3 DNA: TGTGCCAGCAGCGGTATGGGACAGACGAACACCGGGGAGCTGTTTTTT
CDR3 protein: CASSGMGQTNTGELFF

clone size: -
V gene: TRBV4-2
J gene: TRBJ2-7
D gene: TRBD2
CDR3 DNA: TGTGCCAGCAGCCAAGATCGTGGTAGCGGGAGGTACGAGCAGTACTTC
CDR3 protein: CASSQDRGSGRYEQYF

clone size: -
V gene: TRBV11-3
J gene: TRBJ2-3
D gene: TRBD2
CDR3 DNA: TGTGCCAGCAGCTTGGGAGCGGGGGGAAGCACAGATACGCAGTATTTT
CDR3 protein: CASSLGAGGSTDTQYF

clone size: -
V gene: TRBV11-1
J gene: TRBJ2-7
D gene: TRBD1
CDR3 DNA: TGTGCCAGCAGCTACGACAGGGATTCCTACGAGCAGTACTTC
CDR3 protein: CASSYDRDSYEQYF

clone size: -
V gene: TRBV3-1/TRBV3-2
J gene: TRBJ1-2
D gene: -
CDR3 DNA: TGTGCCAGCAGCCAAGCAGGGAGGGAGGGTGGCTACACCTTC
CDR3 protein: CASSQAGREGGYTF

clone size: few
V gene: TRBV20-1
J gene: TRBJ2-7
D gene: -
CDR3 DNA: TGCAGTGCTAGTTCGACAGGTCAAGAGCAGTACTTC
CDR3 protein: CSASSTGQEQYF